This TCR beta chain was sequenced during a study of blood T cell repertoires in COVID-19. Looking at the study overall: The cDNA or gDNA used as material had been derived from T cells, B-cell-depleted T cells, or PBMCs.

V shed 5 bases, J shed 5 bases, and the junction held 3 bases outside the gene matches. This CDR3 comprises 14 residues. Germline CDR1 and CDR2: SGHAT and FQNNGV. In its sample, this clone was seen a few times. As originally analysed: Amplification from reference gene primers served as the basis for estimated nucleated cell counts. Using immunoSEQ multiplex PCR, the repertoire was profiled, and TCRdb retains in-frame clones only, with some absent. V and J calls and clone size come straight from that table; D and trimming were deduced from the DNA. Among around 100,000 clones, 70% to 85% were seen once, and the ten largest hold approximately 25%.

The chain employs TRBV11-2 and TRBJ1-3; 10 nucleotides line up with TRBD1. Source material: peripheral blood. This clonotype originated in a human donor in a cohort sampled during active COVID-19. CDR3 in DNA: TGTGCCAGCAGCCGGACAGGGGGTAGAAACACCATATATTTT. Protein: CASSRTGGRNTIYF.